This T cell receptor (beta chain) was captured by sequencing in a study of T cell changes during pregnancy in multiple sclerosis. The table came from immunoSEQ multiplex PCR; TCRdb's copy has only in-frame clones and leaves some out. The data contain 50,000 or so clones, 92% of them singletons. Germline V gene data show CDR1 as KGHSH and CDR2 as LQKENI. V lost 3 bases and J lost 4; bases outside the gene matches: 6. The CDR3 has 15 amino acids. The rearrangement uses TRBV18 and TRBJ2-4; the match to TRBD2 covers 7 bases. This clonotype originated in a female donor with multiple sclerosis, enrolled in a pregnancy study. Sequencing was performed on CD4+ T cells from peripheral blood mononuclear cells, taken in the second trimester of pregnancy. Here the CDR3 DNA reads TGTGCCAGCTCACCCCGGGAGGCGGGAAAAAACATTCAGTACTTC. This sequence encodes CASSPREAGKNIQYF.